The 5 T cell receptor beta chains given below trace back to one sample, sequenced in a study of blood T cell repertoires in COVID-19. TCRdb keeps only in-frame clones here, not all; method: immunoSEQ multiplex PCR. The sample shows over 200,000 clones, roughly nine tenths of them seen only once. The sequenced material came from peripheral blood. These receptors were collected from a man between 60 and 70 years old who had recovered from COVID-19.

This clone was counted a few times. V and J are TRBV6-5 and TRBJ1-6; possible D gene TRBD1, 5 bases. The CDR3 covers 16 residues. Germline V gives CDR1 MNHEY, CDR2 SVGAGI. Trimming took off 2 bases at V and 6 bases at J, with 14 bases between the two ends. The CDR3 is CASSYTRQTFNSPLHF. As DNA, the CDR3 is TGTGCCAGCAGTTACACACGACAGACCTTTAATTCACCCCTCCACTTT.

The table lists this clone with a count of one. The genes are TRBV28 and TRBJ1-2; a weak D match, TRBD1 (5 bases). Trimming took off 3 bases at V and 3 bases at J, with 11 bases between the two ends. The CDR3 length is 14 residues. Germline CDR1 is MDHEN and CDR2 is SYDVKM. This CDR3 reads CASSLVIGDYGYTF. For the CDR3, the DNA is TGTGCCAGCAGTTTGGTGATAGGGGACTATGGCTACACCTTC.

As DNA, the CDR3 is TGTGCCAGCAGCCCCCTATACGGGACAGGGGGAGAAGAGACCCAGTACTTC. Its translation: CASSPLYGTGGEETQYF. The gene calls are TRBV2 and TRBJ2-5; 11 bases are a match to TRBD1. Losses at the gene ends were 6 bases for V and 3 bases for J; bases not matched to a gene: 12. The CDR3 has 17 amino acids. CDR1 and CDR2 from the germline V gene are SNHLY and FYNNEI.

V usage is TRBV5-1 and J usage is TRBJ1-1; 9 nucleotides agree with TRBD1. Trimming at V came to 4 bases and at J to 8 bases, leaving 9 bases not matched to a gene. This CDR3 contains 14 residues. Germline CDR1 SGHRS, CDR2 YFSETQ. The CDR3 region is CASSRTGEFGEAFF. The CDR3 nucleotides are TGCGCCAGCAGCCGGACAGGGGAATTCGGGGAAGCTTTCTTT.

CDR3 loop: CASSQSRPGQINEKLFF. The CDR3 nucleotides are TGTGCCAGCAGCCAATCAAGGCCGGGACAGATTAATGAAAAACTGTTTTTT. This chain links TRBV14 with TRBJ1-4; the match to TRBD1 covers 7 bases. There are 17 residues in the CDR3. The germline gives CDR1 SGHDN, CDR2 FVKESK. Trimming at V came to 2 bases and at J to 4 bases, leaving 10 bases not matched to a gene.